The rows below give T cell receptor beta chains drawn from one sample of a study of neurological immune-mediated disorders. TCRdb analysed the 5' RACE reads with MiXCR anew, one entry per CDR3 protein. Seen here are some 60,000 distinct CDR3 sequences, 3.5% to 4.5% observed once, and the top ten hold around 2.1%. Material: PBMCs. Receptors were obtained from a woman aged 50 to 60 with multiple sclerosis. CDR3s include the opening cysteine and the closing phenylalanine or tryptophan. The order of the fields is CDR3 length, D gene, V gene, J gene, clone size, CDR3 protein, CDR3 DNA. The D gene is left open where the match is weak. The size entry is marked missing in some rows and otherwise reads once, few, many or a size class.

14	TRBD2	TRBV20-1	TRBJ2-7	many	CSAFKGLAGYEQYF	TGCAGTGCCTTTAAGGGACTAGCGGGATACGAGCAGTACTTC
14	NA	TRBV7-9	TRBJ1-5	few	CASSPGEGRQPQHF	TGTGCCAGCAGCCCAGGGGAAGGGAGGCAGCCCCAGCATTTT
15	TRBD1	TRBV9	TRBJ2-7	many	CASSEGQGRAYEQYF	TGTGCCAGCAGCGAGGGACAGGGGAGGGCCTACGAGCAGTACTTC
17	TRBD1	TRBV5-1	TRBJ2-2	many	CASSKATGGWDTGELFF	TGCGCCAGCAGCAAAGCGACAGGGGGCTGGGACACCGGGGAGCTGTTTTTT
15	NA	TRBV18	TRBJ2-7	many	CASSPPETRGSRQYF	TGTGCCAGCTCACCACCCGAGACTAGAGGATCGCGGCAGTACTTC
15	NA	TRBV5-1	TRBJ1-2	many	CASSLVGGRENGYTF	TGCGCCAGCAGCTTGGTCGGGGGCAGAGAAAATGGCTACACCTTC
13	NA	TRBV7-8	TRBJ2-1	NA	CASSPETQHEQFF	TGTGCCAGCAGCCCCGAAACTCAACATGAGCAGTTCTTC
14	NA	TRBV24-1	TRBJ2-2	many	CATSDFTGIGELFF	TGTGCCACCAGTGATTTTACGGGTATCGGGGAGCTGTTTTTT
16	NA	TRBV7-9	TRBJ2-7	many	CASSLGTAIDSYEQYF	TGTGCCAGCAGCCTCGGGACGGCTATTGACTCCTACGAGCAGTACTTC
16	NA	TRBV14	TRBJ1-4	many	CASSHDTGTANEKLFF	TGTGCCAGCAGCCACGACACAGGGACCGCTAATGAAAAACTGTTTTTT
17	TRBD2	TRBV5-6	TRBJ2-1	many	CASSTSGRALYYNEQFF	TGTGCCAGCAGCACTAGCGGGAGGGCCCTCTACTACAATGAGCAGTTCTTC
13	NA	TRBV20-1	TRBJ1-3	many	CSAYTGTGNTIYF	TGCAGTGCTTATACAGGCACAGGAAACACCATATATTTT
17	NA	TRBV19	TRBJ1-5	many	CASSIAGGAGSNQPQHF	TGTGCCAGTAGTATAGCGGGGGGCGCGGGTAGCAATCAGCCCCAGCATTTT
14	NA	TRBV12-3/TRBV12-4	TRBJ2-3	many	CASSGVEIRDTQYF	TGTGCCAGCAGTGGGGTGGAGATTCGTGATACGCAGTATTTT
14	NA	TRBV25-1	TRBJ1-3	few	CATSDPRSGNTIYF	TGTGCCACCAGCGATCCACGCTCTGGAAACACCATATATTTT
16	NA	TRBV4-3	TRBJ2-1	many	CASSPPPGSAYNEQFF	TGCGCCAGCAGCCCACCACCGGGAAGCGCCTACAATGAGCAGTTCTTC
16	NA	TRBV12-3/TRBV12-4	TRBJ2-7	many	CASSLGTPFGSYEQYF	TGTGCCAGCAGTTTAGGCACACCGTTTGGGTCCTACGAGCAGTACTTC
13	NA	TRBV20-1	TRBJ2-7	many	CSARTGTAYEQYF	TGCAGTGCCAGGACCGGGACGGCCTACGAGCAGTACTTC
14	NA	TRBV29-1	TRBJ1-1	many	CSVGSSGLFTEAFF	TGCAGCGTGGGATCTTCCGGGTTGTTCACTGAAGCTTTCTTT
17	TRBD1	TRBV5-1	TRBJ2-7	many	CASSLITGGPVSYEQYF	TGCGCCAGCAGCTTAATTACAGGGGGTCCCGTCTCCTACGAGCAGTACTTC
14	NA	TRBV5-1	TRBJ1-4	many	CASSKGLPSEKLFF	TGCGCCAGCAGTAAGGGGCTCCCCTCGGAAAAACTGTTTTTT
14	NA	TRBV28	TRBJ1-5	many	CASSQAGSGQPQHF	TGTGCCAGCAGCCAGGCAGGGTCCGGCCAGCCCCAGCATTTT
16	NA	TRBV15	TRBJ2-2	many	CATSGVRTALTGELFF	TGTGCCACCAGCGGCGTCAGGACAGCGCTAACCGGGGAGCTGTTTTTT
14	NA	TRBV20-1	TRBJ1-4	many	CSARAWGLDEKLFF	TGCAGTGCTAGAGCTTGGGGTTTGGATGAAAAACTGTTTTTT
13	TRBD2	TRBV5-1	TRBJ2-3	many	CASSFREGDTQYF	TGCGCCAGCAGCTTCAGGGAGGGAGATACGCAGTATTTT
14	NA	TRBV20-1	TRBJ2-5	NA	CSAREAGYQETQYF	TGCAGTGCCAGGGAGGCGGGGTACCAAGAGACCCAGTACTTC
14	NA	TRBV7-2	TRBJ1-1	many	CASSLEVSALEAFF	TGTGCCAGCAGCTTAGAGGTCTCGGCCCTTGAAGCTTTCTTT
15	NA	TRBV2	TRBJ2-1	many	CASTSVGANYNEQFF	TGTGCCAGCACGTCAGTGGGGGCTAACTACAATGAGCAGTTCTTC
13	NA	TRBV30	TRBJ2-5	many	CAWNRRDQETQYF	TGTGCCTGGAACCGGCGGGACCAAGAGACCCAGTACTTC